These T cell receptor beta chains were read from a single sample in a study of blood T cell repertoires in COVID-19. Clones were read by immunoSEQ multiplex PCR, and TCRdb kept only the in-frame ones, dropping some. The repertoire holds about 44,000 clones, with approximately 90% as singletons. Sequencing was done on a sample of peripheral blood. The receptors were sampled from a man between 65 and 80 years old with active COVID-19. CDR3s include the opening cysteine and the closing phenylalanine or tryptophan. The order of the fields is V gene, clone size, J gene, D gene, CDR3 protein, CDR3 DNA. A D gene is named only where the DNA matches it firmly. Expanded clones are given a class, and other clones once, few, many or no size at all.

TRBV6-5	-	TRBJ2-3	TRBD1	CASSYRDRTTDTQYF	TGTGCCAGCAGTTACCGGGACAGGACCACAGATACGCAGTATTTT
TRBV6-2/TRBV6-3	few	TRBJ1-5	-	CASSYSNNQPQHF	TGTGCCAGCAGTTACTCCAATAATCAGCCCCAGCATTTT
TRBV6-5	once	TRBJ2-1	TRBD2	CASSYPLAGGFNEQFF	TGTGCCAGCAGTTATCCACTAGCGGGGGGGTTCAATGAGCAGTTCTTC
TRBV24-1	-	TRBJ2-5	-	CATSDFGGGETQYF	TGTGCCACCAGTGATTTCGGGGGAGGCGAGACCCAGTACTTC
TRBV5-4	-	TRBJ1-6	TRBD1	CASSLGGQGARPHF	TGTGCCAGCAGCTTGGGTGGACAGGGGGCTCGTCCCCACTTT
TRBV27	once	TRBJ2-1	-	CASSLGERAGRNEQFF	TGTGCCAGCAGTTTAGGGGAACGGGCGGGGAGAAATGAGCAGTTCTTC
TRBV6-2/TRBV6-3	-	TRBJ2-1	-	CASSIVSVGGKQFF	TGTGCCAGCAGTATAGTTTCTGTAGGCGGGAAGCAGTTCTTC
TRBV19	few	TRBJ1-3	-	CASRKELTDSGNTIYF	TGTGCCAGTAGAAAAGAACTCACTGACTCTGGAAACACCATATATTTT
TRBV2	-	TRBJ1-4	-	CASVSSEKLFF	TGTGCCAGCGTCTCGAGTGAAAAACTGTTTTTT
TRBV19	-	TRBJ2-1	-	CASSFGQNYNEQFF	TGTGCCAGTAGTTTTGGACAGAACTACAATGAGCAGTTCTTC